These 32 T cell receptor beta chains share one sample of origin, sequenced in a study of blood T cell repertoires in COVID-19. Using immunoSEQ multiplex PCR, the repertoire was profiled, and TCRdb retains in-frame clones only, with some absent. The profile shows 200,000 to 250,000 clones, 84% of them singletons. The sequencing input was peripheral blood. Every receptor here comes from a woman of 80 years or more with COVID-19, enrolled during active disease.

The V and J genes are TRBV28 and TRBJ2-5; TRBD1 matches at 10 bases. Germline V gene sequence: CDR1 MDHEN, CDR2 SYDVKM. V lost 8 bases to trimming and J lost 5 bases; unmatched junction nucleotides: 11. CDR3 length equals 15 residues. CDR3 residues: CASQYLTGGGETQYF. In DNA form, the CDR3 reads TGTGCCAGCCAATACTTGACAGGGGGCGGTGAGACCCAGTACTTC.

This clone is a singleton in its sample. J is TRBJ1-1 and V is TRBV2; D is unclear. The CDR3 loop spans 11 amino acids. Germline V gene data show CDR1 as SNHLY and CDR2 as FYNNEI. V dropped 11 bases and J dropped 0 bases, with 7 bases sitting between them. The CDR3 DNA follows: TGTGCCTGTCCTATGAACACTGAAGCTTTCTTT. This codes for CACPMNTEAFF.

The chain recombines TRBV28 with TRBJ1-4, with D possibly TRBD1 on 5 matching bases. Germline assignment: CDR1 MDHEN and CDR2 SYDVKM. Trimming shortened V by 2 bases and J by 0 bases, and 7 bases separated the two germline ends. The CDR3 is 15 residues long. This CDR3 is CASSLPGATNEKLFF. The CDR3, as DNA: TGTGCCAGCAGTTTACCGGGGGCAACTAATGAAAAACTGTTTTTT.

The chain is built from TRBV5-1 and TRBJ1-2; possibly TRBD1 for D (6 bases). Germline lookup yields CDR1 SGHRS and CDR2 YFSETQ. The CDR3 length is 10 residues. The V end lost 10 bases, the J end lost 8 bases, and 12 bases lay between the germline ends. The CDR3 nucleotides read TGCGCCGGCGGACAGAAGGGCTACACCTTC. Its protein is CAGGQKGYTF.

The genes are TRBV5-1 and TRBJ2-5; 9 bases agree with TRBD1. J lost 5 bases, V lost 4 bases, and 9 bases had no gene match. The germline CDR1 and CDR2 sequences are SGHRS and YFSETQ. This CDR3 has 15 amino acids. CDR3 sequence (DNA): TGCGCCAGCAGCCTCAGACAGGGGGTAGGGGAGACCCAGTACTTC. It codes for CASSLRQGVGETQYF.

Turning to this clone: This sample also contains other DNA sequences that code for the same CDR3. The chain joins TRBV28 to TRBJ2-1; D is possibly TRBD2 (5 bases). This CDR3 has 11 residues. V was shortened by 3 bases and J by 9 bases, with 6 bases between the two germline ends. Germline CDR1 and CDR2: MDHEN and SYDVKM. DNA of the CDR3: TGTGCCAGCAGTTTTCGGGGTGAGCAGTTCTTC. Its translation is CASSFRGEQFF.

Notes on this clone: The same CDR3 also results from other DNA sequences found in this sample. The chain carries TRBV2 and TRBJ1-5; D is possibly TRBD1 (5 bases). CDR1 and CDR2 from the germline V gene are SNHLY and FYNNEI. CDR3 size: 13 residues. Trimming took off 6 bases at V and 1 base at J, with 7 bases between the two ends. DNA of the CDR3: TGTGCCAGCAGGCGGGACAGCAATCAGCCCCAGCATTTT. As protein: CASRRDSNQPQHF.

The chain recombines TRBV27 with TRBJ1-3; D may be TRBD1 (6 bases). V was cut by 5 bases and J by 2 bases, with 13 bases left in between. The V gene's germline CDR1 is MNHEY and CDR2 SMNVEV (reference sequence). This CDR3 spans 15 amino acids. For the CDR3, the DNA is TGTGCCAGCAGTGCGACAGGAGGAACTGGAAACACCATATATTTT. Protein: CASSATGGTGNTIYF.

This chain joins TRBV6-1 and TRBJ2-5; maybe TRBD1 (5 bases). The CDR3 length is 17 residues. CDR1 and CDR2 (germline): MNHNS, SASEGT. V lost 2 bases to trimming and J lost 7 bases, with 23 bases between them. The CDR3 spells CASSEPRVGLGLGTQYF. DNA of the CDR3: TGTGCCAGCAGTGAACCTCGGGTGGGGCTAGGATTAGGGACCCAGTACTTC.

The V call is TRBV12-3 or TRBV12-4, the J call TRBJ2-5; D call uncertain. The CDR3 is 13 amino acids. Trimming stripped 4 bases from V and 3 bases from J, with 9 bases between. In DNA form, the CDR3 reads TGTGCCAGCAGTTCATCCTATAAAGAGACCCAGTACTTC. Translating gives CASSSSYKETQYF.

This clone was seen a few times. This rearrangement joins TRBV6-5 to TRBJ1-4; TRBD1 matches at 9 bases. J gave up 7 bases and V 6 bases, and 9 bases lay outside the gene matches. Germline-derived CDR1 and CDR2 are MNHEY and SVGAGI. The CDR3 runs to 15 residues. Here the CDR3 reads CASRGNRGQVEKLFF. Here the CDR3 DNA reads TGTGCCAGCAGAGGGAACAGGGGGCAGGTTGAAAAACTGTTTTTT.

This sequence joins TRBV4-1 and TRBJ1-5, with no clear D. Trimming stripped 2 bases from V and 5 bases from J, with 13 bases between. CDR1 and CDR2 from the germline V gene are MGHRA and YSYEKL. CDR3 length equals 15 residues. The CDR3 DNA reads TGCGCCAGCAGCCAATACGGAGGTCGCGATCAGCCCCAGCATTTT. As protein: CASSQYGGRDQPQHF.

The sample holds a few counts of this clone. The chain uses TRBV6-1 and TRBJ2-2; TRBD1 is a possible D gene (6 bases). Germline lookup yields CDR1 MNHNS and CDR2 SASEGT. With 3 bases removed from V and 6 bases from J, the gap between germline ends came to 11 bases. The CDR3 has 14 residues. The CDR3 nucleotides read TGTGCCAGCAGTGATACAGGGAGTGCCGGGGAGCTGTTTTTT. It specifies CASSDTGSAGELFF.

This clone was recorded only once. Here the CDR3 DNA reads TGTGCCAGCTCTCCCCAGCGAAATACAGGGGGCACTGAAGCTTTCTTT. Translation: CASSPQRNTGGTEAFF. V usage is TRBV18 and J usage is TRBJ1-1; 8 bases agree with TRBD1. The CDR3 spans 16 residues. The germline V gene has CDR1 KGHSH and CDR2 LQKENI. Unmatched junction bases numbered 13, after V lost 6 bases and J lost 4 bases.

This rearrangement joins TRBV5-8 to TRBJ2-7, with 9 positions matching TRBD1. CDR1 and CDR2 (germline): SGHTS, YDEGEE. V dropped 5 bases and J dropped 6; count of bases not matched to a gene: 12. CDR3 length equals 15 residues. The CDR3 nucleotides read TGTGCCAGCAGTTGGGCGACAGGGGGGAATTCCGAGCAGTACTTC. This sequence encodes CASSWATGGNSEQYF.

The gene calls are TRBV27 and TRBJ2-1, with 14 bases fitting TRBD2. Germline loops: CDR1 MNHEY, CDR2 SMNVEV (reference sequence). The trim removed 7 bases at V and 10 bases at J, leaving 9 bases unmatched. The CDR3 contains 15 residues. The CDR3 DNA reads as TGTGCCAGCACCCCCGGACTAGCGGGAGGAGTCGAGCAGTTCTTC. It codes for CASTPGLAGGVEQFF.

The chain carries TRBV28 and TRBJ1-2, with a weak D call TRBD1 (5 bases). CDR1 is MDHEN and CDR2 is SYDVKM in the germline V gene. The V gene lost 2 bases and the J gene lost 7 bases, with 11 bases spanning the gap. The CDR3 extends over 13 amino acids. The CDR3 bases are TGTGCCAGCAGTTTACTTGATGGGGCTGGCTACACCTTC. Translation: CASSLLDGAGYTF.

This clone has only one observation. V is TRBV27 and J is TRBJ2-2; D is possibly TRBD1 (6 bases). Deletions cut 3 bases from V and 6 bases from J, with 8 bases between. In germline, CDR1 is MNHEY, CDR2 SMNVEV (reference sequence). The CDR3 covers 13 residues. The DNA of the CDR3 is TGTGCCAGCAGTTTCCAGGGGCCCGGGGAGCTGTTTTTT. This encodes CASSFQGPGELFF.

The CDR3, as DNA: TGTGCCACCAGCCTCTCCAGGGTCACCGGGGAGCTGTTTTTT. It yields the protein CATSLSRVTGELFF. The chain is built from TRBV15 and TRBJ2-2, with TRBD1 as a possible D gene (5 bases). Germline CDR1 and CDR2: LNHNV and YYDKDF (reference sequence). The CDR3 is 14 amino acids. Deletions cut 5 bases from V and 4 bases from J, with 11 bases between.

The DNA for the CDR3 is TGTGCCAGCAGCTTGGCCGGACAGGCGCCTAACTATGGCTACACCTTC. It translates to CASSLAGQAPNYGYTF. The J gene is TRBJ1-2, the V gene TRBV5-6; TRBD1 matches at 7 bases. Germline V gene sequence: CDR1 SGHDT, CDR2 YYEEEE. With V trimmed by 0 bases and J by 0 bases, 5 bases remained unmatched. This CDR3 contains 16 residues.

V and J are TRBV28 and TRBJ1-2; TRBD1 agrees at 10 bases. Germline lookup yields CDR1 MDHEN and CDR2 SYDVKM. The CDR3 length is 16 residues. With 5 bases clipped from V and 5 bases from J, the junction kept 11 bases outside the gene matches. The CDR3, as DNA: TGTGCCAGCAGTGCGCGATTGGGGACAGGGGATTATGGCTACACCTTC. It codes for CASSARLGTGDYGYTF.

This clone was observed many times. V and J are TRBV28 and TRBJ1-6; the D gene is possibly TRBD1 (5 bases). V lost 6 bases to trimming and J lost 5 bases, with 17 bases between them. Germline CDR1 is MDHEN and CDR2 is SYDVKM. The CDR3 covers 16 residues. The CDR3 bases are TGTGCCAGCAGGGCAGGGCGGCGGGGCAATAATTCACCCCTCCACTTT. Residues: CASRAGRRGNNSPLHF.

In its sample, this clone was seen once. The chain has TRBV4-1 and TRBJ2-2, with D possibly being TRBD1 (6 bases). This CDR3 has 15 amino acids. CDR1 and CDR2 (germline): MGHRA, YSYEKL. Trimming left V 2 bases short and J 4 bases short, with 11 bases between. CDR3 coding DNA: TGCGCCAGCAGCCAATCCCAGGGGCTCACCGGGGAGCTGTTTTTT. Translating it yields CASSQSQGLTGELFF.

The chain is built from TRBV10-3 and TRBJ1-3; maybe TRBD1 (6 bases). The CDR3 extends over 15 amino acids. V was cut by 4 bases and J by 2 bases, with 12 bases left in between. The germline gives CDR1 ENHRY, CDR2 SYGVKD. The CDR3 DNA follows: TGTGCCATCAGTGCCGCGACAGGTACTGGAAACACCATATATTTT. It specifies CAISAATGTGNTIYF.

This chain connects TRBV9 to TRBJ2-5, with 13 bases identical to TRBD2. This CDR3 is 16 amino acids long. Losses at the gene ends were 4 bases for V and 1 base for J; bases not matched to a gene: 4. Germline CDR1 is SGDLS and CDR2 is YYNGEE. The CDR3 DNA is TGTGCCAGCAGCCCCGGGACTAGCGGGGTCCAAGAGACCCAGTACTTC. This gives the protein CASSPGTSGVQETQYF.

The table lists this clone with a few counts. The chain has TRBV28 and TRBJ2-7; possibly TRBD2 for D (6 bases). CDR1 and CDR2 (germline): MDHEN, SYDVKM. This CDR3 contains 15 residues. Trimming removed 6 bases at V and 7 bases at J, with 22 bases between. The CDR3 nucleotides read TGTGCCAGCAGCCGCGGGGCTAGCAGACCCCTGGAGCAGTACTTC. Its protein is CASSRGASRPLEQYF.

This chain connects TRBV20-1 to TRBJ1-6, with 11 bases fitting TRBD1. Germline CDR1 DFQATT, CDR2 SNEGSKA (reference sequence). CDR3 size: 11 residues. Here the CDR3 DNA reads TGCGTGGGACAGGGGGACTCACCCCTCCACTTT. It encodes CVGQGDSPLHF.

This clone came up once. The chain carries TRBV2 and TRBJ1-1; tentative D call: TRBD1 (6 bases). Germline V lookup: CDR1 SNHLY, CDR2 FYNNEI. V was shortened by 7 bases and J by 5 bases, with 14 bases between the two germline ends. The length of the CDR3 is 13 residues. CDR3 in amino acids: CASIKGGRTEAFF. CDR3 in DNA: TGTGCCAGCATAAAGGGGGGGAGGACTGAAGCTTTCTTT.

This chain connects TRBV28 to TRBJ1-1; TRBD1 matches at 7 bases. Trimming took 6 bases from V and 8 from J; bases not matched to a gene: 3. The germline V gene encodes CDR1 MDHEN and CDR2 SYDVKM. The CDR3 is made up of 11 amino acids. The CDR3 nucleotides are TGTGCCAGCAGGGGACAGAGCGAAGCTTTCTTT. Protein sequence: CASRGQSEAFF. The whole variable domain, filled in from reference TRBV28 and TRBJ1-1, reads DVKVTQSSRYLVKRTGEKVFLECVQDMDHENMFWYRQDPGLGLRLIYFSYDVKMKEKGDIPEGYSVSREKKERFSLILESASTNQTSMYLCASRGQSEAFFGQGTRLTVV.

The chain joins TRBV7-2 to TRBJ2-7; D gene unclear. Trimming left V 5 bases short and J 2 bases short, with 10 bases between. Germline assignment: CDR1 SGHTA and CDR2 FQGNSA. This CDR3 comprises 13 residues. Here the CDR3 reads CASSPSRTYEQYF. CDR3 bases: TGTGCCAGCAGCCCGTCCAGAACCTACGAGCAGTACTTC.

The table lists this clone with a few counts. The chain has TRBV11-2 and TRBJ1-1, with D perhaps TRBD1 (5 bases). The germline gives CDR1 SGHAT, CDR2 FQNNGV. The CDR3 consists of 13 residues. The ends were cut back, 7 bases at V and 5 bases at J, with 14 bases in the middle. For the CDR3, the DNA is TGTGCCAGCACCCCGGGGGAATGGACTGAAGCTTTCTTT. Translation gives CASTPGEWTEAFF.

The CDR3 bases are TGTGCCAGTAGTACCACCTATGGGGGACTCAATCAGCCCCAGCATTTT. Encoded protein: CASSTTYGGLNQPQHF. The chain couples TRBV19 to TRBJ1-5; D is possibly TRBD1 (5 bases). CDR3 length: 16 residues. V was trimmed by 4 bases and J by 3 bases, leaving 16 bases between them. Germline loops: CDR1 LNHDA, CDR2 SQIVND (reference sequence).